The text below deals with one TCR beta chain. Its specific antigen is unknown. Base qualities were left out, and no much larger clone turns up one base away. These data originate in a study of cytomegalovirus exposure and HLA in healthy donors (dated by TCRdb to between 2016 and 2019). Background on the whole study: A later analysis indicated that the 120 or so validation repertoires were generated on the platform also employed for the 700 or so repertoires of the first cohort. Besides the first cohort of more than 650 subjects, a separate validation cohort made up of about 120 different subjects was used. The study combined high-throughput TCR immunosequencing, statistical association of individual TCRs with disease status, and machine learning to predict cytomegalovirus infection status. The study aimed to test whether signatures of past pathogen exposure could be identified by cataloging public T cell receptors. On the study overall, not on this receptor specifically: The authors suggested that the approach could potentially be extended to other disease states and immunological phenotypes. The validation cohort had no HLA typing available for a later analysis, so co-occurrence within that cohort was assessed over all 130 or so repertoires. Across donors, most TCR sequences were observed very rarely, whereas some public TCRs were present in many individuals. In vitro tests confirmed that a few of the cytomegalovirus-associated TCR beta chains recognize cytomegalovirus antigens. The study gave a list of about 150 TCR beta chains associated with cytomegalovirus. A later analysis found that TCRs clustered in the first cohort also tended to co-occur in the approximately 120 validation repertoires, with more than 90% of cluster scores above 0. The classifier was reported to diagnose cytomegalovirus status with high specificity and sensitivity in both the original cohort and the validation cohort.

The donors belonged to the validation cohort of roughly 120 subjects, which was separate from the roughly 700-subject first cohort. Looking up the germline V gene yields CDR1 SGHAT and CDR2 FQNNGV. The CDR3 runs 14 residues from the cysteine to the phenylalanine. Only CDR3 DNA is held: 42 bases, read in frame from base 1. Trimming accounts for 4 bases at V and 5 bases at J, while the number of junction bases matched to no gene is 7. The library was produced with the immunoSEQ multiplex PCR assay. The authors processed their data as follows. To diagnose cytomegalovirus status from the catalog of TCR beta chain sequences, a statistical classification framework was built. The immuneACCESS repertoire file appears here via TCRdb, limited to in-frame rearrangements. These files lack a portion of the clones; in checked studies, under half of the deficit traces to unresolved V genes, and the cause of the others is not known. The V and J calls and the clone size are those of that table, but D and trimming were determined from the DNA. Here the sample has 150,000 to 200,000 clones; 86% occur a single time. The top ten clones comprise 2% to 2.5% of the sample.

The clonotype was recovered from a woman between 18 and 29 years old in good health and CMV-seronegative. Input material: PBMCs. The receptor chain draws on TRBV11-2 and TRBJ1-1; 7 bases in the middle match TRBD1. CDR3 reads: CASSSQGLGTEAFF. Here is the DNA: TGTGCCAGCAGCTCACAGGGGTTAGGGACTGAAGCTTTCTTT.